Listed below are T cell receptor beta chains from one sample, sequenced in a study of T cells in localized non-small cell lung cancer. Produced via immunoSEQ multiplex PCR; TCRdb's table is partial and in-frame only. Of roughly 11,000 clones listed, about 83% are singletons. The material was peripheral blood, obtained before any cancer treatment. Source of these receptors: a male donor aged 60 or older with stage I lung adenocarcinoma. The CDR3 runs from the conserved cysteine through the conserved F or W. D genes are given only for firm matches. For some rows the clone size is stated as once, few or many, or as a class when expanded; others skip it.

J gene | D gene | V gene | clone size | CDR3 DNA | CDR3 protein
TRBJ1-1 | . | TRBV7-2 | . | TGTGCCAGCCTCCTCCAGGGCCTGAACACTGAAGCTTTCTTT | CASLLQGLNTEAFF
TRBJ2-4 | . | TRBV11-2 | few | TGTGCCAGCAGCCCAGATCTGGGACCTCCCAAAAACATTCAGTACTTC | CASSPDLGPPKNIQYF
TRBJ2-1 | TRBD2 | TRBV7-2 | . | TGTGCCAGCAGCCCCCGGACTAGCGGGGGGCAAATTGAGCAGTTCTTC | CASSPRTSGGQIEQFF
TRBJ1-6 | . | TRBV28 | few | TGTGCCAGCAGTTTTCAGGGAGAAAATTCACCCCTCCACTTT | CASSFQGENSPLHF
TRBJ2-7 | . | TRBV11-1 | . | TGTGCCAGCAGGGTGGGACTCTTGAACTCCTACGAGCAGTACTTC | CASRVGLLNSYEQYF
TRBJ2-1 | . | TRBV28 | . | TGTGCCAGCAGCCTAGGTCGGGGTGGAAATGAGCAGTTCTTC | CASSLGRGGNEQFF
TRBJ2-2 | TRBD1 | TRBV13 | few | TGTGCCAGCAGCGTGACAGGGTCTCGTCCGACCGGGGAGCTGTTTTTT | CASSVTGSRPTGELFF
TRBJ1-6 | . | TRBV28 | . | TGTGCCAGCAGTTCCTCCCCTCGCGCCGCCTCACCCCTCCACTTT | CASSSSPRAASPLHF
TRBJ2-3 | . | TRBV19 | once | TGTGCCAGTAGTAGAAGCCCCAGGGTGGGTACGCAGTATTTT | CASSRSPRVGTQYF
TRBJ2-7 | . | TRBV4-1 | . | TGCGCCAGCAGCCAAGGACAGGGACTATACGAGCAGTACTTC | CASSQGQGLYEQYF
TRBJ1-4 | TRBD1 | TRBV5-1 | . | TGCGCCAGCAGCCTAGGGGGACAGGGCCTTAATGAAAAACTGTTTTTT | CASSLGGQGLNEKLFF
TRBJ2-7 | . | TRBV7-9 | . | TGTGCCAGCAGCTCGCCCCGAGTTGGCGAGCAGTACTTC | CASSSPRVGEQYF
TRBJ1-1 | . | TRBV28 | once | TGTGCCAGCAGTTTCGTCAAAGGAGGAGGGAACACTGAAGCTTTCTTT | CASSFVKGGGNTEAFF
TRBJ2-2 | . | TRBV28 | . | TGTGCCAGCAGTCTCCTAGTAGACCAGAACACCGGGGAGCTGTTTTTT | CASSLLVDQNTGELFF
TRBJ2-2 | . | TRBV5-4 | . | TGTGCCAGCAGCTTGGGAAGGGTGACCGGGGAGCTGTTTTTT | CASSLGRVTGELFF
TRBJ2-2 | . | TRBV5-1 | . | TGCGCCAGCAAGAACAACTCGAACACCGGGGAGCTGTTTTTT | CASKNNSNTGELFF
TRBJ1-5 | . | TRBV27 | . | TGTGCCAGCAGTCGAGGTGGGACCCATCAGCCCCAGCATTTT | CASSRGGTHQPQHF
TRBJ1-2 | . | TRBV5-1 | . | TGCGCCAGCAGCTTCCCCGGGACGTCAGTGGGCTACACCTTC | CASSFPGTSVGYTF
TRBJ1-6 | TRBD1 | TRBV10-1 | . | TGCGCCAGCAGTGAACCAGGGACAGGAACAAACTCGGGGGATTCACCCCTCCACTTT | CASSEPGTGTNSGDSPLHF
TRBJ2-5 | TRBD2 | TRBV19 | . | TGTGCCAGTAGTATCGGGGCTACTAGCGGGGGCAACCAAGAGACCCAGTACTTC | CASSIGATSGGNQETQYF
TRBJ2-1 | TRBD2 | TRBV5-1 | . | TGCGCCAGCAGCTTGGCGGGTAGAGCTCGGGGGGATGAGCAGTTCTTC | CASSLAGRARGDEQFF
TRBJ2-3 | . | TRBV9 | . | TGTGCCAGCAGCTGGGGGTCAGATACGCAGTATTTT | CASSWGSDTQYF
TRBJ1-3 | . | TRBV6-6 | . | TGTGCCAGCAGTTACTCCTCACTCAGCTCTGGAAACACCATATATTTT | CASSYSSLSSGNTIYF
TRBJ2-7 | TRBD1 | TRBV13 | . | TGTGCCAGCAGCTCCGGACAGGGGCGGGGGCAGTACTTC | CASSSGQGRGQYF
TRBJ1-1 | . | TRBV5-1 | few | TGCGCCAGCAGCTTGGAGGCGGGAAACACTGAAGCTTTCTTT | CASSLEAGNTEAFF
TRBJ1-5 | . | TRBV5-1 | . | TGCGCCAGCAGCTTGGGGGCCGGATTCAATCAGCCCCAGCATTTT | CASSLGAGFNQPQHF
TRBJ2-2 | . | TRBV14 | once | TGTGCCAGCAGCCAAGTAGGGCTTAACACCGGGGAGCTGTTTTTT | CASSQVGLNTGELFF
TRBJ1-5 | . | TRBV4-1 | few | TGCGCCAGCAGCCAAGGTCTTGGGGCGGACAATCAGCCCCAGCATTTT | CASSQGLGADNQPQHF
TRBJ2-7 | . | TRBV4-3 | . | TGCGCCAGCAGCCAGGGGAGATCCTACGAGCAGTACTTC | CASSQGRSYEQYF
TRBJ1-1 | . | TRBV5-1 | . | TGCGCCAGCAGCGAAGCCCGGGGTGACACTGAAGCTTTCTTT | CASSEARGDTEAFF
TRBJ1-2 | TRBD1 | TRBV28 | . | TGTGCCAGCATAGGGGGCCATGGCTACACCTTC | CASIGGHGYTF
TRBJ2-3 | . | TRBV21-1 | . | TGTGCCAGCAGCAAAGAGGAATGGGGGTCAGATACGCAGTATTTT | CASSKEEWGSDTQYF
TRBJ1-1 | . | TRBV27 | . | TGTGCCAGCAGTTACCACCAACAGGGACTATTAGCTTTCTTT | CASSYHQQGLLAFF
TRBJ1-2 | . | TRBV29-1 | . | TGCAGCGTTGAAAGGCCCGATAGGAGTGGCTACACCTTC | CSVERPDRSGYTF
TRBJ1-3 | TRBD1 | TRBV28 | . | TGTGCCAGCAGTTTAGACAGGGGAACTGGAAACACCATATATTTT | CASSLDRGTGNTIYF
TRBJ1-1 | . | TRBV7-2 | . | TGTGCCAGCAGCTCCAAGGGTAGTCACACTGAAGCTTTCTTT | CASSSKGSHTEAFF
TRBJ1-4 | TRBD1 | TRBV5-6 | . | TGTGCCAGCAGCGAATCACCGGGACAGAGACCACTCATTGATGAAAAACTGTTTTTT | CASSESPGQRPLIDEKLFF
TRBJ2-7 | . | TRBV20-1 | once | TGCAGTGTTAAGCTACTCTACGAGCAGTACTTC | CSVKLLYEQYF
TRBJ1-1 | . | TRBV7-9 | . | TGTGCCAGCAGCTTAGGCGGTGGGATGAACACTGAAGCTTTCTTT | CASSLGGGMNTEAFF
TRBJ2-7 | . | TRBV5-8 | . | TGTGCCAGCAGCCTAAGCGGTACGGGGTCGGAGCAGTACTTC | CASSLSGTGSEQYF
TRBJ2-1 | . | TRBV6-5 | . | TGTGCCAGCAGTTACGGGTCCCCAAATTACAATGAGCAGTTCTTC | CASSYGSPNYNEQFF
TRBJ2-7 | TRBD1 | TRBV6-5 | . | TGTGCCAGCAGTTATTGGACAGGGGGACTTCGGTACTTC | CASSYWTGGLRYF
TRBJ2-1 | . | TRBV6-5 | . | TGTGCCGCAAAGAGGGATCCGCGTTACAATGAGCAGTTCTTC | CAAKRDPRYNEQFF
TRBJ2-7 | . | TRBV9 | . | TGTGCCAGCAGCAAGTCGGGGTGGTACGAGCAGTACTTC | CASSKSGWYEQYF
TRBJ1-3 | . | TRBV13 | . | TGTGCCACTAATCGGGCCTCCTCTGGAAACACCATATATTTT | CATNRASSGNTIYF
TRBJ2-2 | . | TRBV13 | . | TGTGCCAGCAGTCTGCGGTTCATGCCCACCGGGGAGCTGTTTTTT | CASSLRFMPTGELFF
TRBJ1-4 | TRBD1 | TRBV4-3 | . | TGCGCCAGCAGCCAAACGGGACAGGGGTATGAAAAACTGTTTTTT | CASSQTGQGYEKLFF
TRBJ1-2 | . | TRBV7-8 | . | TGTGCCAGCAGCTTCATAGGAGTCTATGGCTACACCTTC | CASSFIGVYGYTF
TRBJ2-2 | . | TRBV2 | . | TGTGCCAGCACCGAGGGGGGTCGAGGGGAGCTGTTTTTT | CASTEGGRGELFF
TRBJ2-7 | . | TRBV14 | . | TGTGCCAGCAGCCAAAGGGCAGGACGGCTCTTCCTGGACGAGCAGTACTTC | CASSQRAGRLFLDEQYF
TRBJ1-4 | TRBD1 | TRBV18 | few | TGTGCCAGCTCACCGGCGGACAGGGGAACTGAAAAACTGTTTTTT | CASSPADRGTEKLFF
TRBJ1-5 | . | TRBV7-8 | . | TGTGCCAGCAGCTTAGGGATGGGGGCCCTTGGAGGGCAGCCCCAGCATTTT | CASSLGMGALGGQPQHF
TRBJ2-5 | TRBD2 | TRBV11-2 | . | TGTGCCAGCAGATTCTCGGGGGGGGAGACCCAGTACTTC | CASRFSGGETQYF